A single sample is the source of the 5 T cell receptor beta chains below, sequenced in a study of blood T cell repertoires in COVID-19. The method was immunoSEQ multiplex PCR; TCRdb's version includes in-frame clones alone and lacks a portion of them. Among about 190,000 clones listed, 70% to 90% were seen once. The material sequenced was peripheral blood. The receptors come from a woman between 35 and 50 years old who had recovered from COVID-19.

CDR3: CASSTGQGEGNTIYF. CDR3 bases: TGTGCCAGCTCAACGGGACAGGGGGAAGGAAACACCATATATTTT. The chain carries TRBV18 and TRBJ1-3; the match to TRBD1 covers 11 bases. Germline V lookup: CDR1 KGHSH, CDR2 LQKENI. The CDR3 is 15 amino acids. The V and J ends lost 5 bases and 4 bases, in that order; junction bases with no gene match: 4.

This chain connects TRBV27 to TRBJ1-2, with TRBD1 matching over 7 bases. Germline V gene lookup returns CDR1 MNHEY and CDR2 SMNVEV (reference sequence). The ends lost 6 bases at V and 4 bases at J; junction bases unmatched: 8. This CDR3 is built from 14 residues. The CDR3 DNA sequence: TGTGCCAGCAGAAACCGACAGGGAGCCTATGGCTACACCTTC. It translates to CASRNRQGAYGYTF.

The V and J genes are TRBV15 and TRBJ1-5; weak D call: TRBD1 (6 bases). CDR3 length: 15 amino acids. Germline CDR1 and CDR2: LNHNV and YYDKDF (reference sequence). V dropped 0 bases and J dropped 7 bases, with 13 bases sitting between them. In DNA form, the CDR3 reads TGTGCCACCAGCAGAGATCAGGGGAACGGGCAGCCCCAGCATTTT. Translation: CATSRDQGNGQPQHF.

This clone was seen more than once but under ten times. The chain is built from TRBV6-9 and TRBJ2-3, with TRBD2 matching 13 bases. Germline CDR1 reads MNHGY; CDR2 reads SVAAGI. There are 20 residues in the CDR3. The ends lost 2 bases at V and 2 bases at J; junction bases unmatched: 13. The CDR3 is CASSYSTSGRANTYTDTQYF. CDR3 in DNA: TGTGCCAGCAGTTATAGTACTAGCGGGAGGGCCAATACGTACACAGATACGCAGTATTTT.

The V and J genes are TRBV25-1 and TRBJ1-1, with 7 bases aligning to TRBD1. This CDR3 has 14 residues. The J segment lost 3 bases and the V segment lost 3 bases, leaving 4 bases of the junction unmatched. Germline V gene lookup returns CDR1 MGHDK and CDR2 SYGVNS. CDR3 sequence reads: CASSDVTGDTEAFF. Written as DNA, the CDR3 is TGTGCCAGCAGTGATGTCACAGGGGACACTGAAGCTTTCTTT.